Sequencing of this TCR beta chain was carried out in a study of beta chain features in type 1 diabetes. Trimming took 0 bases from V and 1 from J, leaving 5 bases between them. CDR3 length equals 14 residues. Germline V CDR1 and CDR2: MNHNS, SASEGT. Since all of the isolated RNA was reverse transcribed, expressed TCRB transcripts were what got sequenced. Profiling relied on immunoSEQ multiplex PCR, and the TCRdb table lists in-frame clones only, not all of them. Among about 140,000 clones listed, about 7% were seen once. The clonotype was recovered from a woman in her thirties in good health. The material sequenced was central memory CD4+ T cells from blood. The chain couples TRBV6-1 to TRBJ2-3; maybe TRBD2 (5 bases). CDR3 sequence reads: CASSEAGGTDTQYF. For the CDR3, the DNA is TGTGCCAGCAGTGAAGCGGGAGGCACAGATACGCAGTATTTT.